These T cell receptor beta chains were read from a single sample in a study of blood T cell repertoires in COVID-19. The table came from immunoSEQ multiplex PCR; TCRdb's copy has only in-frame clones and leaves some out. The top ten clones hold roughly 8.1% of a sample with some 100,000 clones, around nine tenths of them seen once. Sequenced sample: peripheral blood. These receptor sequences come from a woman aged 70 to 79 with acute or convalescent COVID-19. CDR3s include the opening cysteine and the closing phenylalanine or tryptophan. The order of the fields is V gene, J gene, D gene, CDR3 protein. The D gene is left open where the match is weak.

V: TRBV11-3
J: TRBJ2-2
D: -
CDR3: CASSLTLTITGELFF

V: TRBV5-1
J: TRBJ1-5
D: TRBD1
CDR3: CASSLEGQKNQPQHF

V: TRBV18
J: TRBJ2-5
D: -
CDR3: CASSPDAEETQYF

V: TRBV20-1
J: TRBJ2-4
D: TRBD2
CDR3: CSASGASGRGAKNIQYF

V: TRBV7-2
J: TRBJ1-5
D: TRBD1
CDR3: CASSLGGQGSQPQHF

V: TRBV3-1/TRBV3-2
J: TRBJ1-5
D: -
CDR3: CASSQKGGNSNQPQHF

V: TRBV30
J: TRBJ2-1
D: TRBD2
CDR3: CAWGPLAGGTYNEQFF

V: TRBV19
J: TRBJ1-5
D: TRBD1
CDR3: CASSRTRTGVGNQPQHF

V: TRBV7-6
J: TRBJ1-5
D: -
CDR3: CASSLGAGSNQPQHF

V: TRBV5-8
J: TRBJ2-7
D: TRBD2
CDR3: CASSFRRGRPTYEQYF

V: TRBV27
J: TRBJ2-7
D: TRBD2
CDR3: CASSLKERDYEQYF

V: TRBV30
J: TRBJ1-4
D: TRBD1
CDR3: CAWSDHRGVAEKLFF

V: TRBV7-9
J: TRBJ2-2
D: -
CDR3: CASSPPGNLNTGELFF

V: TRBV29-1
J: TRBJ2-5
D: -
CDR3: CSVETTDKGWETQYF

V: TRBV5-4
J: TRBJ2-1
D: -
CDR3: CASSFSGVQFF

V: TRBV20-1
J: TRBJ2-4
D: TRBD2
CDR3: CSASSLAGLNIQYF

V: TRBV18
J: TRBJ2-3
D: -
CDR3: CASSPLQGDTQYF

V: TRBV12-3/TRBV12-4
J: TRBJ1-1
D: -
CDR3: CASRNGQNTEAFF

V: TRBV2
J: TRBJ2-2
D: TRBD1
CDR3: CASSAGQGGTGELFF

V: TRBV5-1
J: TRBJ1-1
D: -
CDR3: CASSHQGQGSTEAFF

V: TRBV24-1
J: TRBJ2-2
D: TRBD1
CDR3: CATSDSRDRGRPGELFF

V: TRBV5-6
J: TRBJ2-1
D: -
CDR3: CASSPLGPNPYNEQFF

V: TRBV28
J: TRBJ2-7
D: TRBD2
CDR3: CASSARRGGNYEQYF

V: TRBV13
J: TRBJ2-3
D: -
CDR3: CASSLRSGLHTDTQYF

V: TRBV5-4
J: TRBJ2-2
D: TRBD1
CDR3: CASSLGQGRNTGELFF

V: TRBV18
J: TRBJ2-2
D: TRBD2
CDR3: CASSPLGRGSSDTGELFF

V: TRBV30
J: TRBJ2-1
D: -
CDR3: CAWVGSPNEQFF

V: TRBV12-5
J: TRBJ2-5
D: TRBD2
CDR3: CASGTATGLAGAFLGTQYF

V: TRBV4-1
J: TRBJ2-4
D: TRBD2
CDR3: CASSPGLAGGFQYF

V: TRBV12-3/TRBV12-4
J: TRBJ1-2
D: TRBD1
CDR3: CASSRQGAGGYTF

V: TRBV27
J: TRBJ2-3
D: -
CDR3: CASSTARSTDTQYF

V: TRBV28
J: TRBJ1-5
D: -
CDR3: CASREESNQPQHF

V: TRBV28
J: TRBJ1-5
D: -
CDR3: CASSLAGDSNQPQHF

V: TRBV19
J: TRBJ2-3
D: TRBD2
CDR3: CASSIVTSGTDTQYF

V: TRBV7-2
J: TRBJ1-2
D: TRBD1
CDR3: CASSFGTGLSYGYTF

V: TRBV5-5
J: TRBJ1-5
D: -
CDR3: CASSLGPGSTNQPQHF

V: TRBV11-2
J: TRBJ2-7
D: -
CDR3: CASSFSAGSYEQYF

V: TRBV27
J: TRBJ1-5
D: TRBD1
CDR3: CASRTSGQGYNQPQHF

V: TRBV28
J: TRBJ1-5
D: -
CDR3: CASSLAPRGFYQPQHF

V: TRBV10-2
J: TRBJ2-5
D: TRBD2
CDR3: CASTRLAQETQYF

V: TRBV7-6
J: TRBJ1-4
D: TRBD1
CDR3: CASSSPTGDNEKLFF

V: TRBV2
J: TRBJ2-2
D: -
CDR3: CASSGRESGELFF

V: TRBV6-2/TRBV6-3
J: TRBJ2-3
D: -
CDR3: CASSYYQGLDTQYF

V: TRBV19
J: TRBJ2-3
D: TRBD2
CDR3: CASSRLAGVLDTQYF

V: TRBV4-1
J: TRBJ1-2
D: TRBD1
CDR3: CASSQPGQAPNYGYTF

V: TRBV11-2
J: TRBJ2-1
D: -
CDR3: CASSLGHSGANEQFF

V: TRBV27
J: TRBJ2-7
D: TRBD2
CDR3: CASSLLLAGVYEQYF

V: TRBV25-1
J: TRBJ1-2
D: -
CDR3: CASRSELANYGYTF

V: TRBV2
J: TRBJ2-7
D: -
CDR3: CASSEATGWEQYF

V: TRBV20-1
J: TRBJ2-7
D: TRBD2
CDR3: CSASSGAVLEQYF

V: TRBV28
J: TRBJ2-7
D: -
CDR3: CASSLARYEQYF

V: TRBV4-1
J: TRBJ1-1
D: -
CDR3: CASSQPWNTEAFF

V: TRBV7-3
J: TRBJ2-7
D: -
CDR3: CASSPPFSYEQYF

V: TRBV5-1
J: TRBJ1-1
D: -
CDR3: CASSLGDTHTEAFF

V: TRBV5-4
J: TRBJ1-1
D: TRBD1
CDR3: CASSLATTGGLNTEAFF

V: TRBV5-1
J: TRBJ2-1
D: -
CDR3: CASSYKQGTGDEQFF

V: TRBV10-3
J: TRBJ2-5
D: TRBD1
CDR3: CAISETGGKETQYF